This T cell receptor beta chain stems from a study of post-analysis software for immune sequencing data. A remark on this clonotype: Its antigen is not known.

Overall study findings and caveats: Four or five TRBV segments, TRBV5-6, TRBV5-1 and TRBV20-1 among them, were found more frequent in patients than controls.

The CDR3 contains 18 residues. The germline V gene encodes CDR1 ENHRY and CDR2 SYGVKD. The trim removed 2 bases at V and 5 bases at J, leaving 7 bases unmatched. The TCR beta cDNA libraries contained unique molecular identifiers. TCRdb redid the calling of the PCR reads with MiXCR, one entry per CDR3 protein. Among hundreds of thousands of distinct CDR3 sequences listed, approximately 60% were seen once. Specimen: blood. The chain recombines TRBV10-3 with TRBJ2-2, with TRBD2 matching 14 bases. The TCR originated in a girl aged 2-15 years with multiple sclerosis. CDR3 nucleotides: TGTGCCATCAGTGAGAGCGGGACTAGCGGGAGAGGGACCGGGGAGCTGTTTTTT. It codes for CAISESGTSGRGTGELFF.